This T cell receptor (beta chain) was recovered during a study of blood T cell repertoires in COVID-19. Background on the study: Spain, Italy and the United States supplied samples that represented acute and convalescent COVID-19.

The study drew participants aged 18 to 89 years from roughly 25 US areas. Clinical history as reported by participants underpinned cohort assignment. Under the authors' procedure: By means of reference gene primer amplification, nucleated cell counts were estimated. TCRdb's table, derived via immunoSEQ multiplex PCR, lists solely in-frame clones and lacks some. The V and J calls and the clone size are those of that table, but D and trimming were determined from the DNA. The sample contains around 150,000 clones, around four fifths of which appear only once. Germline V lookup: CDR1 MNHNS, CDR2 SASEGT. J lost 4 bases, V lost 3 bases, and 9 bases had no gene match. CDR3 length equals 16 residues.

Material: PBMCs or T cells enriched from blood (not recorded which). V gene TRBV6-1 combines with J gene TRBJ1-3; TRBD1 aligns across 7 bases. This clonotype was obtained from an older woman who had recovered from COVID-19. CDR3 residues: CASSEWLSQGGNTIYF. In DNA form, the CDR3 reads TGTGCCAGCAGTGAGTGGCTGTCACAGGGGGGAAACACCATATATTTT.